This T cell receptor (beta chain) originates from a study of tumor and adjacent non-tumor tissue in lung cancer. This CDR3 has 14 residues. The V gene's germline CDR1 is MNHEY and CDR2 SVGAGI. Concerning this clonotype: One junction end does not reproduce the germline sequence, and a read error may be involved.

No cell sorting was done before RNA was extracted from the tissue. TCRbeta libraries were built with three rounds of nested PCR, modified from ARM-PCR. TCRdb reanalysed the multiplex PCR reads using MiXCR and keeps one entry per CDR3 protein. The repertoire holds 71,000 or so distinct CDR3 sequences, with approximately 79% as singletons. Sequencing input: lung tumor tissue. The chain combines TRBV6-5 with TRBJ2-7; no clear D gene. This TCR was sampled from a woman aged 45-65 years with non-small cell lung cancer. DNA for the CDR3: TGTGCCGGCAGGACCCAGGTCAGCGCCTACGAGCAGTACTTC. This encodes CAGRTQVSAYEQYF.